This is a list of T cell receptor beta chains from one sample in a study of blood T cell repertoires in COVID-19. Here immunoSEQ multiplex PCR was the method, and the copy in TCRdb shows in-frame clones only, minus some. Here the sample spans some 500,000 clones, roughly 88% being singletons. The sequenced sample was PBMCs or T cells enriched from blood (not recorded which). The source is a woman aged 40 to 50 who had recovered from COVID-19. The CDR3 runs from the conserved cysteine through the conserved F or W. Fields, in order: J gene, V gene, D gene, clone size, CDR3 protein, CDR3 DNA. The D gene is left open where the match is weak. Rows give clone size only sometimes, using once, few, many, or a class for an expanded clone.

TRBJ1-2 | TRBV5-1 | TRBD1 | NA | CASSTGQPFTYGYTF | TGCGCCAGCAGCACGGGACAGCCGTTCACTTATGGCTACACCTTC
TRBJ2-5 | TRBV7-2 | NA | NA | CASSLSFASTQETQYF | TGTGCCAGCAGCTTAAGCTTCGCCTCTACCCAAGAGACCCAGTACTTC
TRBJ2-2 | TRBV10-3 | TRBD2 | once | CAISGFRTSGTGELFF | TGTGCCATCAGTGGCTTCCGGACTAGCGGAACCGGGGAGCTGTTTTTT
TRBJ2-1 | TRBV27 | NA | NA | CASSLSGSPSYNEQFF | TGTGCCAGCAGTTTATCGGGGAGCCCCTCCTACAATGAGCAGTTCTTC
TRBJ2-7 | TRBV30 | TRBD1 | NA | CAWSPQGQGTYEQYF | TGTGCCTGGAGTCCCCAGGGACAGGGAACCTACGAGCAGTACTTC
TRBJ2-6 | TRBV18 | TRBD2 | once | CASSQLPGGSGANVLTF | TGTGCCAGCTCACAACTACCGGGAGGCTCTGGGGCCAACGTCCTGACTTTC
TRBJ2-7 | TRBV5-4 | NA | few | CASSLDFYSEQYF | TGTGCCAGCAGCTTGGACTTCTATTCCGAGCAGTACTTC
TRBJ2-7 | TRBV4-3 | TRBD1 | NA | CASSQAGTGVYEQYF | TGCGCCAGCAGCCAAGCGGGGACAGGTGTATACGAGCAGTACTTC
TRBJ2-7 | TRBV6-5 | TRBD1 | NA | CASSYSKGQGSYEQYF | TGTGCCAGCAGTTACTCAAAGGGACAGGGTAGTTACGAGCAGTACTTC
TRBJ1-2 | TRBV18 | NA | NA | CASSPRQEGGFYGYTF | TGTGCCAGCTCACCACGGCAGGAGGGAGGATTCTATGGCTACACCTTC
TRBJ2-3 | TRBV24-1 | TRBD1 | NA | CATSDATPGQGADTQYF | TGTGCCACCAGTGATGCCACGCCTGGACAGGGGGCAGATACGCAGTATTTT
TRBJ2-3 | TRBV7-8 | TRBD2 | NA | CASSPATSGTDTQYF | TGTGCCAGCAGCCCCGCGACTAGCGGCACAGATACGCAGTATTTT
TRBJ1-2 | TRBV7-2 | TRBD1 | once | CASSLLQGANDGYTF | TGTGCCAGCAGCTTATTACAGGGGGCGAACGATGGCTACACCTTC
TRBJ2-7 | TRBV2 | NA | NA | CASSDNYEQYF | TGTGCCAGCAGTGATAACTACGAGCAGTACTTC
TRBJ1-1 | TRBV6-1 | NA | NA | CASSDRGDTEAFF | TGTGCCAGCAGTGACAGGGGTGACACTGAAGCTTTCTTT
TRBJ2-1 | TRBV10-3 | TRBD2 | NA | CATGLAGGGNEQFF | TGTGCCACCGGACTAGCGGGAGGGGGCAATGAGCAGTTCTTC
TRBJ2-7 | TRBV11-3 | NA | NA | CASSPTGDHEQYF | TGTGCCAGCAGCCCTACAGGCGACCACGAGCAGTACTTC
TRBJ2-2 | TRBV19 | NA | NA | CASRAGVPTGELFF | TGTGCCAGTAGAGCAGGGGTTCCCACCGGGGAGCTGTTTTTT
TRBJ1-3 | TRBV4-1 | TRBD1 | NA | CASSQDSLHRGRGNTIYF | TGCGCCAGCAGCCAAGATAGCCTCCACAGGGGCCGGGGAAACACCATATATTTT
TRBJ2-3 | TRBV4-2 | TRBD2 | NA | CASSQSRLAGNMNTQYF | TGTGCCAGCAGCCAATCTAGACTAGCGGGAAATATGAATACGCAGTATTTT
TRBJ2-3 | TRBV5-1 | TRBD2 | NA | CASSLSGGSPDTQYF | TGCGCCAGCAGCTTGTCGGGCGGGAGCCCAGATACGCAGTATTTT
TRBJ2-5 | TRBV24-1 | NA | NA | CATSDSWTGRETQYF | TGTGCCACCAGTGATTCCTGGACTGGAAGGGAGACCCAGTACTTC
TRBJ2-5 | TRBV10-3 | TRBD1 | NA | CAISLQGVFGQETQYF | TGTGCCATCAGTTTACAGGGGGTGTTTGGCCAAGAGACCCAGTACTTC
TRBJ1-2 | TRBV12-3/TRBV12-4 | TRBD1 | NA | CASSRTGDYGYTF | TGTGCCAGCAGCCGGACAGGCGACTATGGCTACACCTTC
TRBJ2-3 | TRBV24-1 | NA | NA | CATSILAGSTDTQYF | NA
TRBJ1-3 | TRBV28 | NA | NA | CASRGGIHTIYF | TGTGCCAGCCGTGGGGGGATCCACACCATATATTTT
TRBJ2-1 | TRBV30 | TRBD2 | NA | CAWSARLAGAKNEQFF | TGTGCCTGGAGTGCCCGCCTAGCGGGAGCGAAAAATGAGCAGTTCTTC
TRBJ2-3 | TRBV12-5 | TRBD1 | NA | CASAAAPAGGNTQYF | TGTGCTAGTGCCGCAGCCCCGGCAGGGGGCAATACGCAGTATTTT
TRBJ2-5 | TRBV7-9 | TRBD1 | NA | CASSRTGVTQYF | TGTGCCAGCAGCCGGACAGGGGTGACCCAGTACTTC
TRBJ2-1 | TRBV4-3 | NA | NA | CASSQSTGPQFF | TGCGCCAGCAGCCAATCGACAGGCCCTCAGTTCTTC
TRBJ1-2 | TRBV12-3/TRBV12-4 | NA | NA | CASSGTSGYTF | TGTGCCAGCAGTGGGACATCTGGCTACACCTTC
TRBJ1-5 | TRBV6-1 | TRBD1 | NA | CASSEGQGGHQPQHF | TGTGCCAGCAGTGAGGGACAGGGTGGGCATCAGCCCCAGCATTTT
TRBJ2-7 | TRBV9 | NA | NA | CASSVVPSYEQYF | TGTGCCAGCAGCGTAGTTCCGTCCTACGAGCAGTACTTC
TRBJ2-3 | TRBV5-1 | TRBD1 | NA | CASSLVRDRVTDTQYF | TGCGCCAGCAGCTTGGTCAGGGACAGGGTCACAGATACGCAGTATTTT
TRBJ1-4 | TRBV7-2 | NA | NA | CASSSAAGPLFF | TGTGCCAGCAGCTCCGCTGCGGGGCCGCTGTTTTTT
TRBJ1-3 | TRBV3-1/TRBV3-2 | NA | NA | CASSQAGTMNTIYF | TGTGCCAGCAGCCAGGCCGGGACAATGAACACCATATATTTT
TRBJ1-2 | TRBV7-9 | TRBD1 | NA | CASSSGGQVVYGYTF | TGTGCCAGCAGCTCAGGGGGACAGGTAGTCTATGGCTACACCTTC
TRBJ1-5 | TRBV12-3/TRBV12-4 | TRBD1 | NA | CASSADRGGPQHF | TGTGCCAGCAGTGCGGACAGGGGTGGACCCCAGCATTTT
TRBJ2-2 | TRBV11-3 | NA | NA | CASRSGRSSTGELFF | TGTGCCAGCAGGTCGGGTAGGTCGAGCACCGGGGAGCTGTTTTTT
TRBJ1-1 | TRBV5-8 | TRBD1 | NA | CASSWGQGNTEAFF | TGTGCCAGCAGCTGGGGACAGGGCAACACTGAAGCTTTCTTT
TRBJ1-2 | TRBV7-8 | TRBD1 | NA | CASSPGQGAGGYTF | TGTGCCAGCAGCCCAGGACAGGGGGCCGGTGGCTACACCTTC
TRBJ1-6 | TRBV5-3 | NA | NA | CARSLTGWNSPLHF | TGTGCCAGAAGCTTGACAGGGTGGAATTCACCCCTCCACTTT